This T cell receptor beta chain was captured in a study of cytomegalovirus exposure and HLA in healthy donors. Findings and limits, study-wide: Published work reported that the classifier diagnosed cytomegalovirus status with high specificity and sensitivity.

60 Vbeta and 13 Jbeta primers were used in PCR. TCRdb keeps only in-frame clones here, not all; method: immunoSEQ multiplex PCR. The sample has more than 45,000 clones; roughly 85% are singletons. A remark on this clone: Its target is unknown.

J gave up 9 bases and V 2 bases, and 12 bases lay outside the gene matches. The CDR3 is made up of 18 amino acids. The germline V gene encodes CDR1 LGHNA and CDR2 YSLEER. The gene calls are TRBV4-3 and TRBJ1-6; 11 nucleotides line up with TRBD1. The receptor's source is a man aged 25 to 40 in good health and CMV-seronegative. The sequencing sample was made of PBMCs. In nucleotides, the CDR3 is TGCGCCAGCAGCCAATGGGGCCCGGGACAGGGGGTGGTTTCACCCCTCCACTTT. It translates to CASSQWGPGQGVVSPLHF.